The TCR beta chain described here comes from a study of blood T cell repertoires in COVID-19. Study background: T cells, B-cell-depleted T cells, or PBMCs supplied cDNA or gDNA.

V was clipped by 8 bases and J by 5 bases, with 18 bases between them. This CDR3 region has 15 residues. Germline CDR1 and CDR2: MNHEY and SVGAGI. How the authors handled the data: Estimation of nucleated cell counts relied on the amplification of reference gene primers. Repertoires were generated with immunoSEQ multiplex PCR, while TCRdb's copy carries only in-frame clones and drops some. V and J calls and clone size are given by that table; D and trimming were obtained from the DNA. Altogether some 300,000 clones are present, 90% being singletons, with the ten largest covering roughly 3.6%. Sequences were obtained from PBMCs or T cells enriched from blood (not recorded which). The V call is TRBV6-5, the J call TRBJ1-4; D might be TRBD1 (6 bases). The clonotype comes from a woman aged 25 to 39 who had been exposed to COVID-19. The CDR3 DNA sequence: TGTGCCAGCCGCAGGGGCGGGGGTTTAAATGAAAAACTGTTTTTT. Residues: CASRRGGGLNEKLFF.